A selection of T cell receptor beta chains follows, all from one sample in a study of beta chain features in type 1 diabetes. Repertoires were generated with immunoSEQ multiplex PCR, while TCRdb's copy carries only in-frame clones and drops some. The data contain roughly 610,000 clones, 15% to 19% of them singletons. Sequenced: naive CD4+ T cells from blood. The receptors stem from a man aged 18 to 29 in good health. The CDR3 runs from the conserved cysteine through the conserved F or W.

J,length,V,CDR3
TRBJ1-1,14,TRBV19,CASRGQGASTEAFF
TRBJ2-5,16,TRBV7-6,CASSLGVAGGTETQYF
TRBJ1-3,17,TRBV7-2,CASSLHITRASGNTIYF
TRBJ1-4,12,TRBV6-6,CASSRYEEKLFF
TRBJ1-4,16,TRBV14,CASSQVRDRGYEKLFF
TRBJ2-1,15,TRBV28,CASRPGTRTYNEQFF
TRBJ2-3,15,TRBV19,CASSPRPRRSDTQYF
TRBJ1-6,18,TRBV19,CASSIGIRLSSYNSPLHF
TRBJ2-1,14,TRBV7-7,CASSPTGTPDEQFF
TRBJ2-3,15,TRBV25-1,CASSGTSGLTDTQYF